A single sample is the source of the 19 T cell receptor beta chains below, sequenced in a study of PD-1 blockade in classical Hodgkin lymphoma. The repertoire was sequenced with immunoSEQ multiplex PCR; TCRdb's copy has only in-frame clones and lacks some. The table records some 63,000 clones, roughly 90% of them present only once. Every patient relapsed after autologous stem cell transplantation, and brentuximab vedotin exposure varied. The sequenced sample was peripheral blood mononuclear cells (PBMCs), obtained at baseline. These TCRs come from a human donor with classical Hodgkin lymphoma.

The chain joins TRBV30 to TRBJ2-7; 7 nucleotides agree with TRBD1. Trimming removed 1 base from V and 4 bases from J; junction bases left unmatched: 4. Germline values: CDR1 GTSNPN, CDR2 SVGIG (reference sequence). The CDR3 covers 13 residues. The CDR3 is CAWSDGTAYEQYF. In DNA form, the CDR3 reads TGTGCCTGGAGTGACGGGACAGCTTACGAGCAGTACTTC.

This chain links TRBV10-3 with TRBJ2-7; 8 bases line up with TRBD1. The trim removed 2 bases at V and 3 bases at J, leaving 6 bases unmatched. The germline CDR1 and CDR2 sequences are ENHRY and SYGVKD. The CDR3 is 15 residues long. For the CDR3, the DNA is TGTGCCATCAGTGAGGGAAAGACAGGGGTCTACGAGCAGTACTTC. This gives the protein CAISEGKTGVYEQYF.

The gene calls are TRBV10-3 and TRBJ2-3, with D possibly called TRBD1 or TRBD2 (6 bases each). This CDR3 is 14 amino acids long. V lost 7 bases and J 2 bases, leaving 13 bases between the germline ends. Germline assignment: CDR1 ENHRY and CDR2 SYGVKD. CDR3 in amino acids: CAITRGPTTDTQYF. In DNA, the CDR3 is TGTGCCATCACTCGGGGGCCCACCACAGATACGCAGTATTTT.

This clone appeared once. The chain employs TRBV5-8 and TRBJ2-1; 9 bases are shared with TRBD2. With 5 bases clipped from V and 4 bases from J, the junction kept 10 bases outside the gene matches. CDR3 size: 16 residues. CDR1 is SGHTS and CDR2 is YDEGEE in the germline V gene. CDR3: CASRPVQRGVYNEQFF. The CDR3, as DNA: TGTGCCAGCAGACCCGTCCAGCGGGGGGTATACAATGAGCAGTTCTTC.

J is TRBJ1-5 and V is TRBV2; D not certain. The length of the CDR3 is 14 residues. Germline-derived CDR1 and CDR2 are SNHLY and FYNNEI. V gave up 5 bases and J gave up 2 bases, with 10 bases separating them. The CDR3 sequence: CASSFWVGNQPQHF. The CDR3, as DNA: TGTGCCAGCAGTTTTTGGGTGGGCAATCAGCCCCAGCATTTT.

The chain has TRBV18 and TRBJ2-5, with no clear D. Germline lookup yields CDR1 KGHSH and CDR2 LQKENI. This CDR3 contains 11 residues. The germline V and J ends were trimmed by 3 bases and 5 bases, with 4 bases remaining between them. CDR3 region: CASSPAETQYF. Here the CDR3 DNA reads TGTGCCAGCTCACCTGCGGAGACCCAGTACTTC.

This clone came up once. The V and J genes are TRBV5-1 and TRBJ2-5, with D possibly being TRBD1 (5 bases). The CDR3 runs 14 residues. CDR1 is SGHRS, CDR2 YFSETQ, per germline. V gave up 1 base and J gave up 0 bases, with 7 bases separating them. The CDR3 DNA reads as TGCGCCAGCAGCTTGCAGGACAACCAAGAGACCCAGTACTTC. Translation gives CASSLQDNQETQYF. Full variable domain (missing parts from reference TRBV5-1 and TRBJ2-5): KAGVTQTPRYLIKTRGQQVTLSCSPISGHRSVSWYQQTPGQGLQFLFEYFSETQRNKGNFPGRFSGRQFSNSRSEMNVSTLELGDSALYLCASSLQDNQETQYFGPGTRLLVL.

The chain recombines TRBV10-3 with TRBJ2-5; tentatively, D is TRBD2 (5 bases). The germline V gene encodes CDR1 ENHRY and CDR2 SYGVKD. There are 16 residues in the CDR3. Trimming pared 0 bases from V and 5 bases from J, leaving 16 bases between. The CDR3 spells CAISESSLAEVETQYF. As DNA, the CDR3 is TGTGCCATCAGTGAGTCGAGCCTAGCCGAAGTCGAGACCCAGTACTTC.

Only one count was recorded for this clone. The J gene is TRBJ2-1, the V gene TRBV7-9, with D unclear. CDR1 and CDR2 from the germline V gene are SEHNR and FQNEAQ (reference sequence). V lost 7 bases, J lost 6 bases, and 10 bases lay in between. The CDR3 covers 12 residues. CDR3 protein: CASNFRANEQFF. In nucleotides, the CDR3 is TGTGCCAGCAACTTCCGGGCCAATGAGCAGTTCTTC. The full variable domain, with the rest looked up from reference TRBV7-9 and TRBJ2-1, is DTGVSQNPRHKITKRGQNVTFRCDPISEHNRLYWYRQTLGQGPEFLTYFQNEAQLEKSRLLSDRFSAERPKGSFSTLEIQRTEQGDSAMYLCASNFRANEQFFGPGTRLTVL.

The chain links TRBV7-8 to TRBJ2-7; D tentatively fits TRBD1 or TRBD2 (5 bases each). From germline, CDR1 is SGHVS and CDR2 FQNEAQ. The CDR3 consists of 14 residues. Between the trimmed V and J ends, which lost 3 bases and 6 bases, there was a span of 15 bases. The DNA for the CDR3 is TGTGCCAGCAGCTTGGGACCCTACGCGGCCGAGCAGTACTTC. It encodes CASSLGPYAAEQYF.

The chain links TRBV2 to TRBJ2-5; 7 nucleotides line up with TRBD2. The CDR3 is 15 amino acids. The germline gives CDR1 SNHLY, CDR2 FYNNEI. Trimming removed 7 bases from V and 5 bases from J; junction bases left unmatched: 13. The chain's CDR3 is CASTPPGGGGETQYF. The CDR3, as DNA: TGTGCCAGCACCCCACCAGGCGGGGGAGGCGAGACCCAGTACTTC.

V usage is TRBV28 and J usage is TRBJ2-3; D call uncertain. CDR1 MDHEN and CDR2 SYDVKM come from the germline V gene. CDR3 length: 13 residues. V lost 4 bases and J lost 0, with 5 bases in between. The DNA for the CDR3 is TGTGCCAGCAGTTCGGCTAGCACAGATACGCAGTATTTT. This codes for CASSSASTDTQYF.

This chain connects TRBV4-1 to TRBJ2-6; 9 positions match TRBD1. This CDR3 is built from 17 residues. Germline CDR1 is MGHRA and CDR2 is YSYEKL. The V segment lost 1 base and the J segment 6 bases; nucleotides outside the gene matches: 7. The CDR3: CASSQVTGGGVANVLTF. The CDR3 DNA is TGCGCCAGCAGCCAAGTCACAGGGGGCGGAGTGGCCAACGTCCTGACTTTC.

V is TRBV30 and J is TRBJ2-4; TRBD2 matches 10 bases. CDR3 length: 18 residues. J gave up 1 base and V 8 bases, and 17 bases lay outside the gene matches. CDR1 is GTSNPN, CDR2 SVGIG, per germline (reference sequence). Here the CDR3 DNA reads TGTGCCGGGGAGATTAGCGGGAGGAAGGATGGGGCCAAAAACATTCAGTACTTC. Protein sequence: CAGEISGRKDGAKNIQYF.

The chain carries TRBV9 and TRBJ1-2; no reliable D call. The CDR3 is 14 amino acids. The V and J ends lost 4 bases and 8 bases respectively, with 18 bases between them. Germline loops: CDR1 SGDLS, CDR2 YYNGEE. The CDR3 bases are TGTGCCAGCAGCCCTTCGGCGGGCCCCCTCGGCTACACCTTC. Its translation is CASSPSAGPLGYTF.

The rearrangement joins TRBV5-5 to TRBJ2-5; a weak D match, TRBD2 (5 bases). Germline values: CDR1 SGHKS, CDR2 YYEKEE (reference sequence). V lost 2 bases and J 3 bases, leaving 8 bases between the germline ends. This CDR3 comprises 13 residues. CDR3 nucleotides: TGTGCCAGCAGCTTCTCCGGGGAAGAGACCCAGTACTTC. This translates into CASSFSGEETQYF.

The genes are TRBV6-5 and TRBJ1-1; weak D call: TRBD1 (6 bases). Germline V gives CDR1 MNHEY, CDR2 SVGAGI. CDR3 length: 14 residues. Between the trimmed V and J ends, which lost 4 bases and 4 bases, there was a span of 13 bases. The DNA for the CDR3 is TGTGCCAGCAGTTCGACGGGGGCTAGCACTGAAGCTTTCTTT. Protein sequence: CASSSTGASTEAFF.

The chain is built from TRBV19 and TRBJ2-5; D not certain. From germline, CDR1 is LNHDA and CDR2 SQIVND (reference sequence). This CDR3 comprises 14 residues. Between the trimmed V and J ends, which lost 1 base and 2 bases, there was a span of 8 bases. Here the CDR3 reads CASSIGGGQETQYF. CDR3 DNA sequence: TGTGCCAGTAGTATAGGGGGTGGTCAAGAGACCCAGTACTTC.

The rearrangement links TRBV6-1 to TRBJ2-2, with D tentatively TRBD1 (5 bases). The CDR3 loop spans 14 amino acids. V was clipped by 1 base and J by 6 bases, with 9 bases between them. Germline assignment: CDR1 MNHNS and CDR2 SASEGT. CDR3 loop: CASSEEQASGELFF. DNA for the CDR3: TGTGCCAGCAGTGAAGAACAGGCGTCCGGGGAGCTGTTTTTT.